This T cell receptor (beta chain) was captured by sequencing in a study of radiation and T cells in renal cell carcinoma. There are 17 residues in the CDR3. Germline V gene data show CDR1 as LGHNA and CDR2 as YNFKEQ. V dropped 4 bases and J dropped 5; count of bases not matched to a gene: 15. Produced via immunoSEQ multiplex PCR; TCRdb's table is partial and in-frame only. The repertoire consists of about 160,000 clones, with 88% occurring once and the leading ten covering roughly 4.1%. Points from the study as a whole: Baseline intratumoral clonotype presence is unknown without pretreatment biopsies.

Time point defined: baseline pretreatment blood. As for treatment: 15 Gy SBRT to primary tumor, nephrectomy 4 weeks later. Radiation-treated patients gave blood at baseline, week 2 and week 4. Concerning this clone: Its antigen is as yet unknown.

The receptor was isolated from a woman aged 70 to 79 with renal cell carcinoma. The chain employs TRBV4-2 and TRBJ2-7; 9 bases fit TRBD2. The sequences come from blood, collected from a patient whose treatment included radiotherapy and nephrectomy. The CDR3 coding sequence is TGTGCCAGCAGCCGAGGATGGGCGGGGGGGTATCTTAACGAGCAGTACTTC. Translating gives CASSRGWAGGYLNEQYF.